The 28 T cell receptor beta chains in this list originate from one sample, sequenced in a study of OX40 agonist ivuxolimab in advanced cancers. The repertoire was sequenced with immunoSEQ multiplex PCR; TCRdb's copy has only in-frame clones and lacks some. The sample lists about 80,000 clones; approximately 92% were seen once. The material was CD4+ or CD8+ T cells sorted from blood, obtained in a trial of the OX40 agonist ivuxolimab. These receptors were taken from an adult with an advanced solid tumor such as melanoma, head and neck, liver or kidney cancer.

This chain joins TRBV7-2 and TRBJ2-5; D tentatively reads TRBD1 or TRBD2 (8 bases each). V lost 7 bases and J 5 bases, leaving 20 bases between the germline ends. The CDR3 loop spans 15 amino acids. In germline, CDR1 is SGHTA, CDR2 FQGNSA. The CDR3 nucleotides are TGTGCCAGCAACGACAGGGGACTAGGGGCTGAGACCCAGTACTTC. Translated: CASNDRGLGAETQYF.

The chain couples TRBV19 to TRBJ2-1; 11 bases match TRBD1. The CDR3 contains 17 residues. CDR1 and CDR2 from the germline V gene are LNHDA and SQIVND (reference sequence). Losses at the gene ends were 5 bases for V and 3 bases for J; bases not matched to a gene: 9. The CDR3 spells CASSPRPGQGVYNEQFF. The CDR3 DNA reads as TGTGCCAGTAGTCCCCGACCGGGACAGGGGGTCTACAATGAGCAGTTCTTC.

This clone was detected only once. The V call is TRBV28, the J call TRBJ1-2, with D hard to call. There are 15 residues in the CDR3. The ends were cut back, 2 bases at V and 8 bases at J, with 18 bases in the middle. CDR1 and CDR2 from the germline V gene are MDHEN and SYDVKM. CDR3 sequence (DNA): TGTGCCAGCAGTTTAGTTAATAGAGGATCTTCGGGCTACACCTTC. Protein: CASSLVNRGSSGYTF.

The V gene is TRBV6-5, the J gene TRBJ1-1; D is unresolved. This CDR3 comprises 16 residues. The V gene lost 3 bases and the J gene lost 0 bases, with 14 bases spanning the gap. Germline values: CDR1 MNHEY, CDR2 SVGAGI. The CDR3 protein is CASSYHSPNMNTEAFF. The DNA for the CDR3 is TGTGCCAGCAGTTATCACAGCCCGAATATGAACACTGAAGCTTTCTTT.

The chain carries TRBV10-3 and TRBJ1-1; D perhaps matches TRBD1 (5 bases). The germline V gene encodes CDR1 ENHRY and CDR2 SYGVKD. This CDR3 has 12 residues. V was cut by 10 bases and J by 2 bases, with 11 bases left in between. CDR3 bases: TGTGCCACCCGGGACCTAAACACTGAAGCTTTCTTT. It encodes CATRDLNTEAFF.

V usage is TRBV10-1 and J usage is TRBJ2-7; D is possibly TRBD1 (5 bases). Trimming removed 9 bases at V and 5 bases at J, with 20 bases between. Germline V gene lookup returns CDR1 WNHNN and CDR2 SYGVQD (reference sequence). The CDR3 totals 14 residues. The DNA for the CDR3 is TGCGCCAGTTCTCCTCAGCAGGGTGCCCACGAGCAGTACTTC. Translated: CASSPQQGAHEQYF.

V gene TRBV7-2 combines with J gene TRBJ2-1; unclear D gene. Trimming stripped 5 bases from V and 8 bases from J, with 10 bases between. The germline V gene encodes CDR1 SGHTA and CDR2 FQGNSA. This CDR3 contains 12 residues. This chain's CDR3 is CASSPTFDEQFF. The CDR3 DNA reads TGTGCCAGCAGCCCAACATTCGATGAGCAGTTCTTC.

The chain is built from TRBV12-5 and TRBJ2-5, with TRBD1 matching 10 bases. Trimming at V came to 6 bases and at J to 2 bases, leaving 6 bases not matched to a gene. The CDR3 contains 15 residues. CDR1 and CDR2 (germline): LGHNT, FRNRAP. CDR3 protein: CASGPGTGVQETQYF. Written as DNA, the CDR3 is TGTGCTAGTGGGCCCGGGACAGGGGTGCAAGAGACCCAGTACTTC.

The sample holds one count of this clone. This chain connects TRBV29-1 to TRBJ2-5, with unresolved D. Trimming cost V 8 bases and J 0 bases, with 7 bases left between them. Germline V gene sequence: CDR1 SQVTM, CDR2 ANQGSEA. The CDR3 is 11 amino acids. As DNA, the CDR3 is TGCAGCTACGCCCACCAAGAGACCCAGTACTTC. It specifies CSYAHQETQYF.

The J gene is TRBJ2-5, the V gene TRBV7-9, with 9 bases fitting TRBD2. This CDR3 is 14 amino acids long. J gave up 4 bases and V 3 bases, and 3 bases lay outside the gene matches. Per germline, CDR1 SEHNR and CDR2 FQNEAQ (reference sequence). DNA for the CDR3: TGTGCCAGCAGCTTTAGCGGGAGTCGAGAGACCCAGTACTTC. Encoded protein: CASSFSGSRETQYF.

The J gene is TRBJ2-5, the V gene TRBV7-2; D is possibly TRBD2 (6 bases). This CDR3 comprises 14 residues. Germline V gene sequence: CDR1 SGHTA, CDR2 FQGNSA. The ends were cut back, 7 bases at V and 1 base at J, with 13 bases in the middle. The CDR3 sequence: CASKRYSGQETQYF. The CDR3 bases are TGTGCCAGCAAACGGTATAGCGGCCAAGAGACCCAGTACTTC.

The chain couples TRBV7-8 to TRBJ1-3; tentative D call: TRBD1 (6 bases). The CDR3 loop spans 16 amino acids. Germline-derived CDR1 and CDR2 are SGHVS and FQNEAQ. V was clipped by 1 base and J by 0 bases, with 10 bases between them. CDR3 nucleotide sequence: TGTGCCAGCAGCTTAGGACAGGCGACCTCTGGAAACACCATATATTTT. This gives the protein CASSLGQATSGNTIYF.

CDR3 sequence reads: CASSLREETQYF. The DNA for the CDR3 is TGTGCCAGCAGTTTGCGCGAAGAGACCCAGTACTTC. This rearrangement joins TRBV28 to TRBJ2-5; D is ambiguous. Germline lookup yields CDR1 MDHEN and CDR2 SYDVKM. This CDR3 region has 12 residues. The ends were cut back, 3 bases at V and 3 bases at J, with 5 bases in the middle.

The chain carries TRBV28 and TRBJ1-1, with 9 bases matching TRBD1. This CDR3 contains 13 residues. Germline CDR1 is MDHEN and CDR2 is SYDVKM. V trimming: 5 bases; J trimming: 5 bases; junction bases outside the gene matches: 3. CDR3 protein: CASSTGGDTEAFF. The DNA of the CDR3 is TGTGCCAGCAGTACAGGGGGCGATACTGAAGCTTTCTTT.

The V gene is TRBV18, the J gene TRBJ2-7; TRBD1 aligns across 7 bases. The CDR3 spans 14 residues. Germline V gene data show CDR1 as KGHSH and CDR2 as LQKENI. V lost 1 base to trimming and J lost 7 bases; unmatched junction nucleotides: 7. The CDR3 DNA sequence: TGTGCCAGCTCACCACAGGGGGCTTATACGGAGCAGTACTTC. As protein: CASSPQGAYTEQYF.

The CDR3 DNA is TGCGCCAGCAGCCCGGGACTAGCGAACTCCTACGAGCAGTACTTC. Protein sequence: CASSPGLANSYEQYF. The chain employs TRBV4-3 and TRBJ2-7; TRBD2 matches 10 bases. Trimming took 4 bases from V and 0 from J; bases not matched to a gene: 3. CDR1 and CDR2 from the germline V gene are LGHNA and YSLEER. This CDR3 spans 15 amino acids.

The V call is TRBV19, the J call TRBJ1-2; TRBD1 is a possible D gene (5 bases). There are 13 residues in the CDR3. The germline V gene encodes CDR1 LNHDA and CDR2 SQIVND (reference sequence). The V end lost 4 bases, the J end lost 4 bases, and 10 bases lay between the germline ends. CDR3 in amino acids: CASSRQGLYGYTF. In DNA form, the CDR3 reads TGTGCCAGTAGTAGGCAGGGCCTCTATGGCTACACCTTC.

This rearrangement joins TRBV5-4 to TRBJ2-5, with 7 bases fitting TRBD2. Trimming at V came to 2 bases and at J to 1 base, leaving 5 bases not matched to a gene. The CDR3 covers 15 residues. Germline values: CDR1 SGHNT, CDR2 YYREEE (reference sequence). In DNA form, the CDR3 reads TGTGCCAGCAGCTTCGGCGGGAGCGTCCAAGAGACCCAGTACTTC. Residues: CASSFGGSVQETQYF.

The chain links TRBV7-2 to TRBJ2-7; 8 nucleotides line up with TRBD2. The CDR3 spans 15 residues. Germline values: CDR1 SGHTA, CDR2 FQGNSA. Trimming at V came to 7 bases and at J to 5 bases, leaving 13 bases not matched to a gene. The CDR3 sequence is CASTATSAQAHEQYF. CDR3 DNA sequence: TGTGCCAGCACGGCGACTAGCGCACAAGCCCACGAGCAGTACTTC.

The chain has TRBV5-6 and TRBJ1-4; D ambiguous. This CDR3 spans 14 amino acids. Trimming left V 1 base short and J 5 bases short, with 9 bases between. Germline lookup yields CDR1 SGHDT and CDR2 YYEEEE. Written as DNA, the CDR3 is TGTGCCAGCAGCTTGAGGCAGCTGAATGAAAAACTGTTTTTT. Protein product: CASSLRQLNEKLFF.

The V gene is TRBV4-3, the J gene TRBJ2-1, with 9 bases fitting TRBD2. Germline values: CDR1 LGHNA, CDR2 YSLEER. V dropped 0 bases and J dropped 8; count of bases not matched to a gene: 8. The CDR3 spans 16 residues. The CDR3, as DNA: TGCGCCAGCAGCCAAGAGTGGCGCGGGAGGGCCGATGAGCAGTTCTTC. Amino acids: CASSQEWRGRADEQFF.

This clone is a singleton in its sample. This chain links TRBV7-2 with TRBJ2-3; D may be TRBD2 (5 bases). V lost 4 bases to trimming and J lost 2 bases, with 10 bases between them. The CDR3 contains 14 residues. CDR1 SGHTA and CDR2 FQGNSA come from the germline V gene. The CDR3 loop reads CASSYGLYTDTQYF. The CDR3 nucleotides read TGTGCCAGCAGCTACGGACTTTACACAGATACGCAGTATTTT.

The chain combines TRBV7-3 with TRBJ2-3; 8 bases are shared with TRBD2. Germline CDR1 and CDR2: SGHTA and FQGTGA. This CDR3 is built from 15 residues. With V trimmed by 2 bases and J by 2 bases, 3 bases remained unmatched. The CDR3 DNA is TGTGCCAGCAGCTTAGCGGGAGGCCCCACAGATACGCAGTATTTT. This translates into CASSLAGGPTDTQYF.

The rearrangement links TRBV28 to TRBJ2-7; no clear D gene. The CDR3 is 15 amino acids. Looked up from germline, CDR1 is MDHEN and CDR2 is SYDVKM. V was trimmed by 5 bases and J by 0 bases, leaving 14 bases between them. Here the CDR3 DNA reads TGTGCCAGCAGTCTCTTCGGCGGAGTCTCCTACGAGCAGTACTTC. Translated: CASSLFGGVSYEQYF.

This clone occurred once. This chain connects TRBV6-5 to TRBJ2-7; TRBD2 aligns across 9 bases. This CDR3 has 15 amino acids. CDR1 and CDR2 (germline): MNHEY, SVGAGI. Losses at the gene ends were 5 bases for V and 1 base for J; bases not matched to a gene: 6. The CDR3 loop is CASSATSGASYEQYF. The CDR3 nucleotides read TGTGCCAGCAGTGCGACTAGCGGAGCATCCTACGAGCAGTACTTC.

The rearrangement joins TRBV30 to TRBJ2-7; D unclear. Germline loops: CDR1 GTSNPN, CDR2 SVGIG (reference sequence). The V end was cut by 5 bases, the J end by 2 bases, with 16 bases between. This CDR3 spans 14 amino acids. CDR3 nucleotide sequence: TGTGCCTGGCTGAATGGAATGACTCCCTACGAGCAGTACTTC. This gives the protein CAWLNGMTPYEQYF.

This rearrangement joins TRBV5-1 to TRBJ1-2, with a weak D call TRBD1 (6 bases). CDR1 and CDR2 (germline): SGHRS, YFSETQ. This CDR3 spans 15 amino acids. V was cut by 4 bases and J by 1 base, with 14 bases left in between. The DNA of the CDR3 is TGCGCCAGCAGCATAGGACAGCTTTTTAACTATGGCTACACCTTC. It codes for CASSIGQLFNYGYTF.

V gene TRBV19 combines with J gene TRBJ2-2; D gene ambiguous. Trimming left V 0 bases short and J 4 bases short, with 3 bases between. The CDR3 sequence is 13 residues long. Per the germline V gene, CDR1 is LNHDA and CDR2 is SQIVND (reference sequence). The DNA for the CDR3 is TGTGCCAGTAGTATAGACTTCACCGGGGAGCTGTTTTTT. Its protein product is CASSIDFTGELFF.